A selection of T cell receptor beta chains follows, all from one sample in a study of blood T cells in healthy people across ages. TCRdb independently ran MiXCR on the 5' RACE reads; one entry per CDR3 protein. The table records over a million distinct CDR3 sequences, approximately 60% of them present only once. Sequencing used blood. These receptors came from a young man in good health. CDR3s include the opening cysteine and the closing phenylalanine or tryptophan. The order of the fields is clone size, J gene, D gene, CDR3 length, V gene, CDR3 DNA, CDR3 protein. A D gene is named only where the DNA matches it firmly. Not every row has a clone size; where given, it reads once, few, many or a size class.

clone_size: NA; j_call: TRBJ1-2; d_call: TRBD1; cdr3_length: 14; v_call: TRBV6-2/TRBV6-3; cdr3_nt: TGTGCCAGCAGTTTGGGGACAGGGACATATGGCTACACCTTC; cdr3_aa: CASSLGTGTYGYTF
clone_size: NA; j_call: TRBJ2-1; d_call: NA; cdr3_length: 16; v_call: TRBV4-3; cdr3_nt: TGCGCCAGCAGCCAAGAAGAGGGGGCTAGCGGCAATGAGCAGTTCTTC; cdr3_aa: CASSQEEGASGNEQFF
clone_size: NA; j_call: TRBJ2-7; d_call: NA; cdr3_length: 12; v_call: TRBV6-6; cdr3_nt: TGTGCCAGCAGTTACTCCCAGACTGACCAGTACTTC; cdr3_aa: CASSYSQTDQYF
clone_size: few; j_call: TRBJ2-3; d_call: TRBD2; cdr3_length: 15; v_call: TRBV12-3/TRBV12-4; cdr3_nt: TGTGCCAGCAGTTTACCGGGACTAGCGACAGATACGCAGTATTTT; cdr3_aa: CASSLPGLATDTQYF
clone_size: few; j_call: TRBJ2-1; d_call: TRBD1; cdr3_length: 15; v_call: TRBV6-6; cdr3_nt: TGTGCCAGCAGCTACGCGGACAGGGGATACAATGAGCAGTTCTTC; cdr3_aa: CASSYADRGYNEQFF
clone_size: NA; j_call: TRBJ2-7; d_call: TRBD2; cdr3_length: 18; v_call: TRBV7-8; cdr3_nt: TGTGCCAGCAGCTTTCGGCCTAAGCGACTAGCGGGAATCTACGAGCAGTACTTC; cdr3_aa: CASSFRPKRLAGIYEQYF
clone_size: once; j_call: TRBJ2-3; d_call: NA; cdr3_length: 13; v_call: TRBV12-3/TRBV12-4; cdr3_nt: TGTGCCAGCAGTTCCTCAGGGTCAGATACGCAGTATTTT; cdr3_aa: CASSSSGSDTQYF
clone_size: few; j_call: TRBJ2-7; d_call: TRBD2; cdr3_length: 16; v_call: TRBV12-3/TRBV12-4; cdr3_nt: TGTGCCAGCAGTTTAGCCGCGGGAGTGGGGCGCTACGAGCAGTACTTC; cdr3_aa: CASSLAAGVGRYEQYF
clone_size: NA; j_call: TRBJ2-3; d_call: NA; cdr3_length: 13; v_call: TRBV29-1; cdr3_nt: TGCAGCGTTTTCGGGTCCTCCACAGATACGCAGTATTTT; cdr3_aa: CSVFGSSTDTQYF
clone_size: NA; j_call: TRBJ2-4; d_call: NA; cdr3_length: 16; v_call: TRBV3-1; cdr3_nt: TGTGCCAGCAGCCAAGATTTTGGGGCGCTTCGATCGGCCCTGTACTTC; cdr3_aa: CASSQDFGALRSALYF
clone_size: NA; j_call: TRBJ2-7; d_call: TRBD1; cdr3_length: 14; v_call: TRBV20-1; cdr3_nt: TGCAGTGCCTCGAGGACAGGGGGCGAGGTCGAGCAGTACTTC; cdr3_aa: CSASRTGGEVEQYF
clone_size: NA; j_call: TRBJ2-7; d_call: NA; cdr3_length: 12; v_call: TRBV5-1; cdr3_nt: TGCGCCAGCAGCGACTATAACTACGAGCAGTACTTC; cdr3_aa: CASSDYNYEQYF
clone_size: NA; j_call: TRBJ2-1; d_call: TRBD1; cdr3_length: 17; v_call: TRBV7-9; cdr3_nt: TGTGCCAGCAGCTTACCCTTGGGACAGAGCTCCTACAATGAGCAGTTCTTC; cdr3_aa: CASSLPLGQSSYNEQFF
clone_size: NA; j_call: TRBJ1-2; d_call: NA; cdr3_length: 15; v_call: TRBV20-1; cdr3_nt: TGCAGTGCTCTCGGCCAGGAAACCTTCAACTATGGCTACACCTTC; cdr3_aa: CSALGQETFNYGYTF
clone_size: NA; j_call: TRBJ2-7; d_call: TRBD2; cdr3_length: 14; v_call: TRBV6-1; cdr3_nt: TGTGCCAGCAGTGAATGGCGGGAGGGCTACGAGCAGTACTTC; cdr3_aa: CASSEWREGYEQYF
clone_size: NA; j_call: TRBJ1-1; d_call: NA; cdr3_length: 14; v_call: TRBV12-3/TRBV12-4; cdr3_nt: TGTGCCAGCACTCTCCGGGAGGGGAACACTGAAGCTTTCTTT; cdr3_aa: CASTLREGNTEAFF
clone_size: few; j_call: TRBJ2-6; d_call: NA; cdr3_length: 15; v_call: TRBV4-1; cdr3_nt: TGCGCCAGCAGCCAAGGTCATACTGGGGCCAACGTCCTGACTTTC; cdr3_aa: CASSQGHTGANVLTF
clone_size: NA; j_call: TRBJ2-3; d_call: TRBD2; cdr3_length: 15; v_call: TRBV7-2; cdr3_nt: TGTGCCAGCAGTTCGCGGGGGGGCCGAAAAGATACGCAGTATTTT; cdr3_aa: CASSSRGGRKDTQYF
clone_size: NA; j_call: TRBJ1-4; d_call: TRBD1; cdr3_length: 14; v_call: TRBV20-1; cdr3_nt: TGCAGTGCTAGAGGAGGGGGCCTGAGGGAAAAACTGTTTTTT; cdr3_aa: CSARGGGLREKLFF
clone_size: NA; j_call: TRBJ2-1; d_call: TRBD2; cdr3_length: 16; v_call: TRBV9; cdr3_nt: TGTGCCAGCAGCGTCCGGACTAGCGGGGGGGCCAATGAGCAGTTCTTC; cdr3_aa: CASSVRTSGGANEQFF
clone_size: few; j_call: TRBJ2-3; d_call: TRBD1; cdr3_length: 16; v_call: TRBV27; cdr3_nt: TGTGCCAGCAGTTTATCCGGGACAGGGATTATGGATACGCAGTATTTT; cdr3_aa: CASSLSGTGIMDTQYF
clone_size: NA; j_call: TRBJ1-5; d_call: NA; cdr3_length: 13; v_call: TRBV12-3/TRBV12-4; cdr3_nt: TGTGCCAGCAGTTACGGGGCCTCTCAGCCCCAGCATTTT; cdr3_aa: CASSYGASQPQHF
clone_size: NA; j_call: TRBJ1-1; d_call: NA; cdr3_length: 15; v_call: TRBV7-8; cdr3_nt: TGTGCCAGCAGCTTCCATGGACTCGGCAACACCGAAGCTTTCTTT; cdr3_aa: CASSFHGLGNTEAFF
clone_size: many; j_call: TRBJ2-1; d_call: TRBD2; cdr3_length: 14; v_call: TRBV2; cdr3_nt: TGTGCCAGCAGGGCGAGCGGGGGGTACAATGAGCAGTTCTTC; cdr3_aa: CASRASGGYNEQFF
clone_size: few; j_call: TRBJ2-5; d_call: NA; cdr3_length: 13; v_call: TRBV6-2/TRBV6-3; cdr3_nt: TGTGCCAGCAGATACAATAACAGGGAGACCCAGTACTTC; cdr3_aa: CASRYNNRETQYF
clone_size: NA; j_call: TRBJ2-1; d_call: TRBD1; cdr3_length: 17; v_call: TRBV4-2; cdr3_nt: TGTGCCAGCAGCCAAGGTGGGGGTGGACAGGGTAAGGAAGAGCAGTTCTTC; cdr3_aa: CASSQGGGGQGKEEQFF
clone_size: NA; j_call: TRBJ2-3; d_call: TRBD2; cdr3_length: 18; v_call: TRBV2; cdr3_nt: TGTGCCAGCAGCCTTACAGGCCCAGCGGGGGGGCGAACAGATACGCAGTATTTT; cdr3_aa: CASSLTGPAGGRTDTQYF
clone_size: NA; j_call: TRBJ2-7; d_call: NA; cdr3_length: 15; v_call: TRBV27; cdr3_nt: TGTGCCAGCGCCCTAATTCAGGGGATGGCCTACGAGCAGTACTTC; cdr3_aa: CASALIQGMAYEQYF
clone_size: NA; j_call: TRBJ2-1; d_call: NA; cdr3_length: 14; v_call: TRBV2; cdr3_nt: TGTGCCAGCAGTGGGACCCAGGTTTTCAATGAGCAGTTCTTC; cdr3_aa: CASSGTQVFNEQFF
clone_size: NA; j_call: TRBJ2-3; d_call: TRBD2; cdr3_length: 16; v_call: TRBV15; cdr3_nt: TGTGCCACCAGCAAACTAGCGGGGGGAAACACAGATACGCAGTATTTT; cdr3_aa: CATSKLAGGNTDTQYF
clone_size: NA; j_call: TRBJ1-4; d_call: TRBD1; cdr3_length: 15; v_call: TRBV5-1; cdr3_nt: TGCGCCAGCAGCGGGGCTGGACAGGGCGGGGAAAAACTGTTTTTT; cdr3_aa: CASSGAGQGGEKLFF